The entry below gives a single T cell receptor beta chain sequence along with its context. Its antigen remains unknown. Method: immunoSEQ multiplex PCR; TCRdb's copy keeps in-frame clones and lacks some. The sample shows some 140,000 clones, roughly 89% of them seen only once. This sample was taken from a study of cytomegalovirus exposure and HLA in healthy donors. Findings and caveats of the study: The tendency of first-cohort TCR clusters to co-occur in the 130 or so validation repertoires was identified by a subsequent analysis. The authors enumerated over 150 TCR beta chains as linked to cytomegalovirus.

The source material was PBMCs. The TCR was taken from a woman aged 18-35 years in good health and CMV-seropositive.

DNA for the CDR3: TGTGCCAGCAGCTTAGGTCGGTCGTACAATGAGCAGTTCTTC. Translated, it gives CASSLGRSYNEQFF. The V gene is TRBV7-3, the J gene TRBJ2-1; no reliable D call. V was trimmed by 2 bases and J by 4 bases, leaving 9 bases between them. Germline loops: CDR1 SGHTA, CDR2 FQGTGA. This CDR3 has 14 residues.